The 8 T cell receptor beta chains given below trace back to one sample, sequenced in a study of post-analysis software for immune sequencing data. Study-wide findings and caveats: Patients had higher frequencies than controls of a few TRBV segments, including TRBV5-6, TRBV5-1 and TRBV20-1.

The antigens of these receptors remain unknown. Presence of unique molecular identifiers characterized the TCR beta cDNA libraries. A single record per CDR3 protein comes from TCRdb applying MiXCR to the PCR reads. The sample consists of about 820,000 distinct CDR3 sequences, approximately 53% of them appearing once. Sequencing was performed on blood. The source of these receptors is a girl aged 5 to 17 with multiple sclerosis.

The V and J genes are TRBV12-3 or TRBV12-4 and TRBJ1-1; D is uncertain. The CDR3 totals 14 residues. V lost 5 bases, J lost 4 bases, and 14 bases lay in between. CDR3 residues: CASSRERRGTEAFF. The CDR3 nucleotides read TGTGCCAGCAGTCGTGAGAGGCGGGGCACTGAAGCTTTCTTT.

This chain uses TRBV6-5 with TRBJ1-1; the D gene is possibly TRBD1 (5 bases). V was shortened by 8 bases and J by 1 base, with 20 bases between the two germline ends. CDR3 length: 16 residues. Per the germline V gene, CDR1 is MNHEY and CDR2 is SVGAGI. CDR3 nucleotides: TGTGCCAGCGACCAGGCACGGGGGACGAGGAACACTGAAGCTTTCTTT. This codes for CASDQARGTRNTEAFF.

The chain recombines TRBV29-1 with TRBJ1-2; 7 bases match TRBD1. The CDR3 is 12 residues long. Germline CDR1 SQVTM, CDR2 ANQGSEA. With V trimmed by 6 bases and J by 8 bases, 9 bases remained unmatched. The CDR3 sequence is CSVDREVAGYTF. In DNA, the CDR3 is TGCAGCGTCGACAGGGAGGTGGCGGGCTACACCTTC.

V usage is TRBV10-3 and J usage is TRBJ2-7, with 10 positions matching TRBD2. The J call may be mistaken, given a closer DNA end match to TRBJ2-1. The CDR3 covers 14 residues. In germline, CDR1 is ENHRY, CDR2 SYGVKD. The CDR3 spells CAISVRTSGNEQFF. The CDR3 DNA sequence: TGTGCCATCAGTGTGAGGACTAGCGGTAATGAGCAGTTCTTC.

The V and J genes are TRBV5-8 and TRBJ2-5; D remains unclear. The better agreement between TRBJ2-7 and the DNA end casts doubt on the J call. Germline V gives CDR1 SGHTS, CDR2 YDEGEE. This CDR3 is built from 15 residues. In nucleotides, the CDR3 is TGTGCCAGCAGCTCCCCCCGGGCCATGTCAGGCGAGCAGTACTTC. Amino acids: CASSSPRAMSGEQYF.

The chain employs TRBV29-1 and TRBJ2-7; D is uncertain. V lost 4 bases and J 1 base, leaving 11 bases between the germline ends. Germline assignment: CDR1 SQVTM and CDR2 ANQGSEA. CDR3 length equals 13 residues. In nucleotides, the CDR3 is TGCAGCGTTGTGGCTACTCCTTCCTACGAGCAGTACTTC. This encodes CSVVATPSYEQYF.

This sequence joins TRBV18 and TRBJ2-7; D gene unclear. Germline CDR1 KGHSH, CDR2 LQKENI. CDR3 length: 13 residues. Trimming pared 3 bases from V and 4 bases from J, leaving 10 bases between. In nucleotides, the CDR3 is TGTGCCAGCTCACCGGCGTCTGCGTACGAGCAGTACTTC. Amino acid sequence: CASSPASAYEQYF.

The genes are TRBV4-1 and TRBJ2-5, with D perhaps TRBD1 (5 bases). The germline gives CDR1 MGHRA, CDR2 YSYEKL. The CDR3 is made up of 15 amino acids. V was cut by 1 base and J by 1 base, with 10 bases left in between. CDR3 in amino acids: CASSQAGLPQETQYF. CDR3 DNA sequence: TGCGCCAGCAGCCAAGCAGGGCTTCCCCAAGAGACCCAGTACTTC.